The source of this T cell receptor beta chain is a study of blood T cell repertoires in COVID-19 (dated by TCRdb to between 2020 and 2021). About the investigation overall: The collaborator samples originated in the United States, Italy and Spain and spanned the acute and convalescent phases of COVID-19. The material from the prospective study consisted of cDNA or gDNA derived from T cells, B-cell-depleted T cells, or PBMCs. Deeply sampled blood TCRbeta repertoires from subjects exposed to, actively infected with, or recovered from COVID-19 were included in the dataset. The repertoires were released in a freely available public database intended as a resource for research on the immune response to SARS-CoV-2. Samples were obtained from the ongoing ImmuneRACE study (first 160 participants) and from about 1,300 subjects provided by 6 global collaborators. Sample metadata almost always included a de-identified subject ID, COVID-19 status, age in years and sex. Where available, HLA class I and class II types were obtained from metadata supplied by the sample provider rather than from assay-based typing. The paper as a whole reports these results and caveats: How much clinical and demographic metadata was included differed by source and by participant, and the metadata was provided uncurated.

TCRbeta CDR3 regions were amplified from genomic DNA by means of the immunoSEQ Assay, a bias-controlled multiplex PCR. Per the authors' processing: Nucleated cell counts per sample were estimated from amplification of reference gene primers within the assay. Sequence reads were collapsed and filtered to measure the absolute abundance of every unique TCRbeta CDR3 rearrangement. For each sample, productive Simpson clonality was calculated as the square root of Simpson's diversity index across productive rearrangements. TCRdb limited this immuneACCESS table to in-frame rearrangements with V and J called. A share of clones is missing; checked studies link under half to unresolved V genes, and the rest is unexplained. Clone size and the V and J calls come from that table; the DNA yielded D and trimming. A total of about 35,000 clones appear in this sample, just over 90% of them only once. In total, the top ten clones hold 2% to 2.5% of the sample.

Note on this clone: Which antigen it targets is not known. Qualities for individual bases were not recorded, and no much larger clone is one base off.

V and J are truncated by 2 bases and 4 bases respectively, leaving an intervening sequence of 7 bases. The germline V gene encodes CDR1 SGHRS and CDR2 YFSETQ. Taken from cysteine to phenylalanine, the CDR3 has 14 residues. The retained sequence is limited to the CDR3, 42 bases, with the frame set at the first base. Whole blood was collected in K2EDTA tubes by collaborating institutions according to the institutions' own protocols. For TCRbeta analysis, collaborators shipped samples in one of three forms: frozen whole blood, isolated PBMCs, or DNA extracted from either of those sample types. Sequencing input: peripheral blood. This sequence was found in a man between 50 and 59 years old with active COVID-19. Rearrangement joined TRBV5-1 to TRBJ2-6; no D segment can be confidently identified. The CDR3 amino acid sequence is: CASSFGSGANVLTF. The bases read TGCGCCAGCAGCTTTGGTAGCGGGGCCAACGTCCTGACTTTC.